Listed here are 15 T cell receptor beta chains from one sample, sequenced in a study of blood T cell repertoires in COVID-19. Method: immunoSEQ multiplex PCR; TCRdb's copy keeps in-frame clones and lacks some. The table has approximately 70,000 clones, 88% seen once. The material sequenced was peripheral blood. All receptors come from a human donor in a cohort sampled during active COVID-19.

The CDR3 protein is CASSLPGDLDQPQHF. The CDR3 DNA reads as TGTGCCAGCAGTTTGCCAGGTGATCTCGATCAGCCCCAGCATTTT. The rearrangement uses TRBV28 and TRBJ1-5; unclear D gene. V was shortened by 3 bases and J by 5 bases, with 14 bases between the two germline ends. The CDR3 has 15 amino acids. CDR1 and CDR2 from the germline V gene are MDHEN and SYDVKM.

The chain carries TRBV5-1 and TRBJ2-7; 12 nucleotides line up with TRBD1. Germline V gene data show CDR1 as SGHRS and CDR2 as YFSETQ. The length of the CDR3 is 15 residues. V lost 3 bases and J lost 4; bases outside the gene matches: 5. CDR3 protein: CASSSGQGARYEQYF. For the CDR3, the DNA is TGCGCCAGCAGCTCGGGACAGGGGGCGCGTTACGAGCAGTACTTC.

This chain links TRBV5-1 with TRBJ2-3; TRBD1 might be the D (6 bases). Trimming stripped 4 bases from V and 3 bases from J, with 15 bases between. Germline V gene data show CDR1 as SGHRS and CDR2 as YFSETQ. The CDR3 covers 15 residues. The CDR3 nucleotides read TGCGCCAGCAGCCTACAGGGTCTGGAAACAGATACGCAGTATTTT. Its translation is CASSLQGLETDTQYF.

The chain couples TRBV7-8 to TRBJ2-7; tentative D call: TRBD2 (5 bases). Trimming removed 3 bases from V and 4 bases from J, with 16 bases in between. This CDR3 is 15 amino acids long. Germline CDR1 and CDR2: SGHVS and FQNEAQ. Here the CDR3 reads CASSLRQSSGYEQYF. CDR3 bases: TGTGCCAGCAGCTTGAGGCAGTCCTCGGGGTACGAGCAGTACTTC.

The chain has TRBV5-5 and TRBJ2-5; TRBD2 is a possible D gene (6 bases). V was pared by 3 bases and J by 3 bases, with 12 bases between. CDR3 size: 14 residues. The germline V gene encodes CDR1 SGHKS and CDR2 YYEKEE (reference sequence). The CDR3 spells CASSWTTSEETQYF. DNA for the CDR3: TGTGCCAGCAGCTGGACTACTTCCGAAGAGACCCAGTACTTC.

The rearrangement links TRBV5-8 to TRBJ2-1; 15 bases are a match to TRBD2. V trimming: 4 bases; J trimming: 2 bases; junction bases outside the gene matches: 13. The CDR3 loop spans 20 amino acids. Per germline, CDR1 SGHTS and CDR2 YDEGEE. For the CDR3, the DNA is TGTGCCAGCAGCCGCAAGAGCGGGACTAGCGGGGGGATCGCCTACAATGAGCAGTTCTTC. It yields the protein CASSRKSGTSGGIAYNEQFF.

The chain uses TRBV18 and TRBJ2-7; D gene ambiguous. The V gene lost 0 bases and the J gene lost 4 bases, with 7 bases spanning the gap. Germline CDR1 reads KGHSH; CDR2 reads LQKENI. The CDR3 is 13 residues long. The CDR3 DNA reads TGTGCCAGCTCACCACCGTCCCAATACGAGCAGTACTTC. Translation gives CASSPPSQYEQYF. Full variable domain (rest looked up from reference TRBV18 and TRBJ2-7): NAGVMQNPRHLVRRRGQEARLRCSPMKGHSHVYWYRQLPEEGLKFMVYLQKENIIDESGMPKERFSAEFPKEGPSILRIQQVVRGDSAAYFCASSPPSQYEQYFGPGTRLTVT.

The CDR3 DNA is TGTGCCAGCAGCCCCGCCGGGGGAAAAACTGAAGCTTTCTTT. Its protein product is CASSPAGGKTEAFF. This chain connects TRBV5-4 to TRBJ1-1; possibly TRBD1 for D (5 bases). With 4 bases removed from V and 5 bases from J, the gap between germline ends came to 15 bases. Per germline, CDR1 SGHNT and CDR2 YYREEE (reference sequence). This CDR3 comprises 14 residues.

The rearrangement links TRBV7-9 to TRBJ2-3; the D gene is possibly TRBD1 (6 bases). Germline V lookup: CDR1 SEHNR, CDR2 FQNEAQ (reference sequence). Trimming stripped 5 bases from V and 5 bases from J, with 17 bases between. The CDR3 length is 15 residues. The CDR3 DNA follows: TGTGCCAGCAGCCCCACAGGGATCAATCGAGATACGCAGTATTTT. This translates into CASSPTGINRDTQYF.

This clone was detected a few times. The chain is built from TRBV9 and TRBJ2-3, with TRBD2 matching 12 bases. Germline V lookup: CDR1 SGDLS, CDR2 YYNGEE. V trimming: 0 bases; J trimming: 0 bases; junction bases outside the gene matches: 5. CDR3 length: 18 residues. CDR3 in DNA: TGTGCCAGCAGCGTAGTCCCACTAGCGGGAGGTAGCACAGATACGCAGTATTTT. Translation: CASSVVPLAGGSTDTQYF.

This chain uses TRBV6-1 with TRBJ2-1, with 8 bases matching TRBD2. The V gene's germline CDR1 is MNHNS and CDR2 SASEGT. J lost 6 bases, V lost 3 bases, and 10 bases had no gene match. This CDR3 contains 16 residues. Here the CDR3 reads CASSDSAGGSINEQFF. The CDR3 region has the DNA TGTGCCAGCAGTGATTCGGCGGGGGGTTCTATCAATGAGCAGTTCTTC.

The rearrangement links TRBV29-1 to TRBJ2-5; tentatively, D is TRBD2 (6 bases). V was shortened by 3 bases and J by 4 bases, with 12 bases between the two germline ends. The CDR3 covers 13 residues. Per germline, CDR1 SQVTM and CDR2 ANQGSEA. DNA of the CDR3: TGCAGCGTTGAGTTTGGGGAGGTAGAGACCCAGTACTTC. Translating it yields CSVEFGEVETQYF.

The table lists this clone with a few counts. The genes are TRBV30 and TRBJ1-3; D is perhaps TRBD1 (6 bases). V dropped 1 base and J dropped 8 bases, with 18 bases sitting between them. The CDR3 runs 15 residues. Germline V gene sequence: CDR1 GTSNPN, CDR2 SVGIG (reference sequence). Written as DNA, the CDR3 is TGTGCCTGGAGTGCCCGACAGGTCTGGCCCGACACCATATATTTT. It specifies CAWSARQVWPDTIYF.

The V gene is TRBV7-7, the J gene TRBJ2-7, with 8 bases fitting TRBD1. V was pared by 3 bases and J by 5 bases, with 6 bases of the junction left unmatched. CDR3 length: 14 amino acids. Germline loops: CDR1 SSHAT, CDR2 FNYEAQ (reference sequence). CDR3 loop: CASSLQGAVNEQYF. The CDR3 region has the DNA TGTGCCAGCAGCTTGCAGGGGGCTGTTAACGAGCAGTACTTC. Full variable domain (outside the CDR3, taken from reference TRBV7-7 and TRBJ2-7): GAGVSQSPRYKVTKRGQDVTLRCDPISSHATLYWYQQALGQGPEFLTYFNYEAQPDKSGLPSDRFSAERPEGSISTLTIQRTEQRDSAMYRCASSLQGAVNEQYFGPGTRLTVT.

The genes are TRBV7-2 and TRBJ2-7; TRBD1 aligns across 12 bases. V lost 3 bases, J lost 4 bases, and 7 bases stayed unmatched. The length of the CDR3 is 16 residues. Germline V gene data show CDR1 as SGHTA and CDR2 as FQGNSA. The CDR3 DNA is TGTGCCAGCAGCTTGGCCGGGACAGGGGGCGGGTACGAGCAGTACTTC. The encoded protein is CASSLAGTGGGYEQYF.